This TCR beta chain was found in a study of T-cell reconstitution after alpha-beta-depleted transplantation in children. Study-wide findings and caveats: T-cell numbers and diversity one year post-transplant derived largely from freshly generated T cells.

Preparation of the TCRbeta library involved a method that used unique molecular identifiers. TCRdb reprocessed the PCR reads with MiXCR, giving one entry per CDR3 protein. The sample has about 300,000 distinct CDR3 sequences; 6.5% to 9% are singletons. The junction had 10 bases not matched to a gene; V was cut back by 0 bases and J by 7 bases. Germline loops: CDR1 SGHRS, CDR2 YFSETQ. This CDR3 spans 17 amino acids. A word on this clonotype: What it binds is unknown.

The V and J genes are TRBV5-1 and TRBJ2-5; TRBD1 aligns across 12 bases. This sample comprised peripheral blood, obtained 360 days after TCRalphabeta/CD19-depleted stem cell transplant. This TCR was sampled from a female patient aged 2 to 10 who had a stem cell transplant for Fanconi anemia, so the T cells may come from the graft donor. CDR3 residues: CASSLGTGTGGAGTQYF. The CDR3, as DNA: TGCGCCAGCAGCTTGGGAACCGGGACAGGGGGCGCAGGGACCCAGTACTTC.